These T cell receptor beta chains were read from a single sample in a study of T-cell reconstitution after alpha-beta-depleted transplantation in children. MiXCR, run by TCRdb on the PCR reads, gives a single entry per CDR3 protein. Of some 200,000 distinct CDR3 sequences listed, roughly 15% are singletons. The input for sequencing was PBMCs from the stem cell graft donor, taken from the stem cell graft. Receptors originate from a human donor who donated a stem cell graft to a child with acute lymphoblastic leukemia. Each CDR3 is given with its conserved first and last residue. A D gene is named only where the DNA matches it firmly. A row's size may be missing; if present it is once, few, many or a size class.

>many|TRBJ1-1|-|TRBV5-6
CASSLDAGATEAFF
TGTGCCAGCAGCTTGGATGCAGGGGCCACTGAAGCTTTCTTT
>once|TRBJ1-1|-|TRBV11-2
CASSRLTGRNTEAFF
TGTGCCAGCAGCCGACTCACGGGCCGGAACACTGAAGCTTTCTTT
>many|TRBJ2-2|-|TRBV5-1
CASSRGPGDGIGELFF
TGCGCCAGCAGCAGGGGACCAGGTGATGGGATCGGGGAGCTGTTTTTT
>few|TRBJ1-2|TRBD1|TRBV29-1
CSVRTGTDGYTF
TGCAGCGTTAGGACAGGGACAGATGGCTACACCTTC
>-|TRBJ2-5|-|TRBV29-1
CSGIVASRQETQYF
TGCAGCGGTATCGTCGCCAGCCGCCAAGAGACCCAGTACTTC
>many|TRBJ2-3|-|TRBV5-1
CASNDGSTDTQYF
TGCGCCAGCAACGACGGAAGCACAGATACGCAGTATTTT
>many|TRBJ2-3|TRBD2|TRBV28
CASSLAGGTTDTQYF
TGTGCCAGCAGTTTAGCGGGAGGGACGACAGATACGCAGTATTTT
>many|TRBJ2-4|-|TRBV18
CASSPTRGGDIQYF
TGTGCCAGCTCACCCACCAGGGGAGGGGACATTCAGTACTTC
>-|TRBJ1-5|TRBD1|TRBV7-9
CASSLGQGVGQPQHF
TGTGCCAGCAGCCTCGGACAGGGGGTGGGGCAGCCCCAGCATTTT
>few|TRBJ1-1|-|TRBV20-1
CSAGRGVDTEAFF
TGCAGTGCGGGGAGGGGAGTTGACACTGAAGCTTTCTTT
>many|TRBJ2-1|TRBD2|TRBV2
CASTPSGRVDEQFF
TGTGCCAGCACCCCGAGCGGGAGGGTCGATGAGCAGTTCTTC
>few|TRBJ1-2|-|TRBV20-1
CSAAALKGYTF
TGCAGTGCTGCCGCGCTAAAGGGCTACACCTTC
>few|TRBJ1-1|-|TRBV20-1
CSARDLGTATLEAFF
TGCAGTGCTAGAGATCTTGGGACCGCCACCCTTGAAGCTTTCTTT
>-|TRBJ1-1|-|TRBV7-2
CASSPYRVHTEAFF
TGTGCCAGCAGCCCATACAGGGTTCACACTGAAGCTTTCTTT
>many|TRBJ1-1|-|TRBV7-8
CASSLWVWTEAFF
TGTGCCAGCAGCTTATGGGTATGGACTGAAGCTTTCTTT
>many|TRBJ2-7|TRBD1|TRBV15
CATSSLGTGYEQYF
TGTGCCACCAGCAGCCTCGGGACAGGGTACGAGCAGTACTTC
>few|TRBJ1-1|-|TRBV9
CASSVAWGRENEAFF
TGTGCCAGCAGCGTAGCTTGGGGCAGGGAAAATGAAGCTTTCTTT
>many|TRBJ1-1|-|TRBV7-2
CASSGNRDDEAFF
TGTGCCAGCAGCGGAAACAGAGACGACGAAGCTTTCTTT
>many|TRBJ1-2|-|TRBV20-1
CSASGGYGYTF
TGCAGTGCTAGTGGGGGCTATGGCTACACCTTC
>many|TRBJ2-1|-|TRBV12-3/TRBV12-4
CASTPAGYSSYNEQFF
TGTGCCAGCACTCCTGCGGGCTACAGCTCCTACAATGAGCAGTTCTTC
>many|TRBJ2-3|TRBD2|TRBV5-1
CASRTSGDVTDTQYF
TGCGCCAGCAGGACTAGCGGGGACGTCACAGATACGCAGTATTTT
>many|TRBJ2-7|-|TRBV20-1
CSARTGLSYEQYF
TGCAGTGCGAGAACAGGGCTGTCCTACGAGCAGTACTTC
>many|TRBJ1-1|-|TRBV5-1
CASRRERVRSSGTEAFF
TGCGCCAGCAGGAGAGAGAGGGTGAGGTCGTCCGGGACTGAAGCTTTCTTT
>many|TRBJ1-5|-|TRBV7-9
CASSFGTNQPQHF
TGTGCCAGCAGCTTCGGTACCAATCAGCCCCAGCATTTT
>many|TRBJ1-6|-|TRBV5-4
CASSWGQDNSPLHF
TGTGCCAGCAGCTGGGGACAAGATAATTCACCCCTCCACTTT
>many|TRBJ2-1|-|TRBV20-1
CSAVVPSYNEQFF
TGCAGTGCCGTCGTACCCTCCTACAATGAGCAGTTCTTC
>many|TRBJ2-3|-|TRBV28
CASSINRDTQYF
TGTGCCAGCAGCATAAACAGAGATACGCAGTATTTT
>many|TRBJ1-1|-|TRBV25-1
CASSLWDTRGAFF
TGTGCCAGCAGCCTATGGGACACCCGCGGAGCTTTCTTT
>few|TRBJ1-5|-|TRBV29-1
CSAGDRNQPQHF
TGCAGCGCCGGCGACCGTAATCAGCCCCAGCATTTT
>many|TRBJ2-1|-|TRBV5-1
CASRTSGPEQFF
TGCGCCAGCAGGACGAGTGGTCCTGAGCAGTTCTTC
>few|TRBJ2-2|TRBD2|TRBV20-1
CSATPSGRAYMGGELFF
TGCAGTGCCACACCTAGCGGGAGGGCCTATATGGGCGGGGAGCTGTTTTTT
>few|TRBJ1-2|-|TRBV5-1
CASSLTEDYGYTF
TGCGCCAGCAGCTTGACAGAAGACTATGGCTACACCTTC
>many|TRBJ1-1|-|TRBV3-1
CASSQAFLRGNTEAFF
TGTGCCAGCAGCCAGGCTTTCCTCAGGGGGAACACTGAAGCTTTCTTT
>-|TRBJ2-7|TRBD1|TRBV15
CATSRDQGASYEQYF
TGTGCCACCAGCAGAGATCAGGGGGCGTCCTACGAGCAGTACTTC
>many|TRBJ2-3|TRBD1|TRBV7-8
CASSFRQGAETDTQYF
TGTGCCAGCAGCTTCCGACAGGGGGCTGAAACAGATACGCAGTATTTT
>-|TRBJ2-5|TRBD2|TRBV29-1
CSASLAGKTQYF
TGCAGCGCCTCACTAGCGGGAAAGACCCAGTACTTC
>many|TRBJ2-7|TRBD1|TRBV5-6
CASSFRTGASGLYEQYF
TGTGCCAGCAGCTTTAGGACAGGCGCATCCGGTCTCTACGAGCAGTACTTC
>-|TRBJ2-1|TRBD2|TRBV5-1
CASSLGAGVLSSEQFF
TGCGCCAGCAGCTTGGGAGCGGGAGTTTTAAGTAGTGAGCAGTTCTTC
>many|TRBJ2-5|-|TRBV3-1
CASSHHVSRVEQETQYF
TGTGCCAGCAGCCACCACGTCAGCAGGGTAGAACAAGAGACCCAGTACTTC
>many|TRBJ2-3|-|TRBV5-1
CASSPRGIADLTDTQYF
TGCGCCAGCAGCCCCAGGGGGATAGCGGACCTCACAGATACGCAGTATTTT
>many|TRBJ1-1|TRBD1|TRBV7-9
CASSLGFNRGLAEAFF
TGTGCCAGCAGCTTAGGGTTCAACAGGGGGCTGGCTGAAGCTTTCTTT
>-|TRBJ2-7|-|TRBV28
CASSKVGAQYF
TGTGCCAGCAGTAAGGTCGGAGCACAGTACTTC
>-|TRBJ2-1|-|TRBV5-1
CASSLGLTEGRFF
TGCGCCAGCAGCTTGGGTTTGACGGAGGGTCGATTCTTC
>many|TRBJ2-2|-|TRBV5-1
CASSSSGEGTGELFF
TGCGCCAGCAGCTCCTCGGGCGAGGGCACCGGGGAGCTGTTTTTT
>many|TRBJ1-2|-|TRBV5-1
CASSFLTGSGGYTF
TGCGCCAGCAGCTTCCTGACAGGCTCTGGGGGCTACACCTTC
>-|TRBJ2-3|-|TRBV12-3/TRBV12-4
CASSFGRTDTQYF
TGTGCCAGCAGTTTTGGGAGGACAGATACGCAGTATTTT
>-|TRBJ1-5|-|TRBV10-3
CAITQGGNQPQHF
TGTGCCATCACTCAGGGTGGAAATCAGCCCCAGCATTTT
>many|TRBJ2-1|-|TRBV29-1
CSVDEVFTGTNEQFF
TGCAGCGTTGATGAGGTTTTTACAGGGACCAATGAGCAGTTCTTC
>many|TRBJ2-7|-|TRBV5-5
CASSLTPGLRYEQYF
TGTGCCAGCAGCTTGACCCCGGGACTCCGCTACGAGCAGTACTTC
>many|TRBJ2-2|-|TRBV5-5
CASSPSGVPGTGELFF
TGTGCCAGCAGCCCTTCAGGGGTACCGGGCACCGGGGAGCTGTTTTTT
>many|TRBJ1-1|TRBD1|TRBV7-9
CASSEDRGDTEAFF
TGTGCCAGCAGCGAGGACAGGGGCGACACTGAAGCTTTCTTT
>many|TRBJ2-1|-|TRBV20-1
CSARRGRNNEQFF
TGCAGTGCTAGAAGGGGACGGAACAATGAGCAGTTCTTC
>many|TRBJ2-1|TRBD2|TRBV10-3
CAISVPSGSYNEQFF
TGTGCCATCAGTGTTCCGAGCGGGAGCTACAATGAGCAGTTCTTC
>many|TRBJ2-1|-|TRBV5-1
CASSPGVTRPPDEQFF
TGCGCCAGCAGCCCCGGGGTGACTAGACCGCCTGATGAGCAGTTCTTC
>many|TRBJ2-7|-|TRBV30
CAAKGETYEQYF
TGTGCCGCAAAGGGAGAGACCTACGAGCAGTACTTC
>-|TRBJ2-2|TRBD1|TRBV25-1
CARGPDRGGGELFF
TGTGCCAGGGGCCCGGACAGGGGTGGAGGGGAGCTGTTTTTT
>many|TRBJ2-3|TRBD2|TRBV6-5
CASSTRPGLAGSDTQYF
TGTGCCAGCAGCACTCGACCGGGACTAGCGGGATCAGATACGCAGTATTTT